Given below is one TCR beta chain in context. This sample stems from a study of blood T cell repertoires in COVID-19. On the study more broadly: The United States, Italy and Spain provided the acute and convalescent COVID-19 samples. Sources were T cells, B-cell-depleted T cells, or PBMCs; the material itself was cDNA or gDNA.

Per the original methods: Nucleated cell number was recorded as an estimate derived from reference gene primer amplification. Repertoires were generated with immunoSEQ multiplex PCR, while TCRdb's copy carries only in-frame clones and drops some. V and J calls and clone size come straight from that table; D and trimming were deduced from the DNA. The sample has 200,000 to 300,000 clones, roughly 80% seen once; the top ten hold approximately 4.5%. Germline CDR1 reads SGHAT; CDR2 reads FQNNGV. The V gene lost 3 bases and the J gene lost 5 bases, with 4 bases spanning the gap. The CDR3 length is 11 residues.

The V gene is TRBV11-2, the J gene TRBJ1-2; D not resolved. Sequencing was carried out using peripheral blood. The clonotype originates from a woman in her seventies with acute or convalescent COVID-19. This CDR3 reads CASSLEYGYTF. The CDR3 DNA follows: TGTGCCAGCAGCTTGGAGTATGGCTACACCTTC.